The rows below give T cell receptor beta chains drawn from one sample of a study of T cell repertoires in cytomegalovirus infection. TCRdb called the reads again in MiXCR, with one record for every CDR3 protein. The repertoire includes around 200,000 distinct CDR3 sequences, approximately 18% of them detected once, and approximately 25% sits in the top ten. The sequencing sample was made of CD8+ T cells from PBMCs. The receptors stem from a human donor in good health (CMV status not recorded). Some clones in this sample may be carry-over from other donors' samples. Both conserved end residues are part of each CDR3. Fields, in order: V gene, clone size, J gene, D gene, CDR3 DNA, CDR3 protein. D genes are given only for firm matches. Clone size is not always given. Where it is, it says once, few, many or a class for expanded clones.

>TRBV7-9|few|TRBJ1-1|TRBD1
TGTGCCAGCAGTTCTATATACAGGGGGTTCACTGAAGCTTTCTTT
CASSSIYRGFTEAFF
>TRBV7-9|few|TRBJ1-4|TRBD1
TGTGCCAGCAGCGAAAATCGGGACAGGCATGAAAAACTGTTTTTT
CASSENRDRHEKLFF
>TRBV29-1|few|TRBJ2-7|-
TGCAGCGTTGGGGGTAGCGAGCAGTACTTC
CSVGGSEQYF
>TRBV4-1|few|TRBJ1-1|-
TGCGCCAGCAGCCAAGATGAACCCCAGGGGTCCGATCCTGAAGCTTTCTTT
CASSQDEPQGSDPEAFF
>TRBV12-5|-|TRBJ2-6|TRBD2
TGTGCTAGTGGTTTGCCCCGCGGGGGTATCTTATCCGGGGCCAACGTCCTGACTTTC
CASGLPRGGILSGANVLTF
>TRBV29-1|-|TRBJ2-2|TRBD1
TGCAGCGTTGAAGGTAGAGGGACAGATAACACCGGGGAGCTGTTTTTT
CSVEGRGTDNTGELFF
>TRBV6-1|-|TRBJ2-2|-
TGTGCCAGCAGTGAAGGACAGTTAGGGACCGGGGAGCTGTTTTTT
CASSEGQLGTGELFF
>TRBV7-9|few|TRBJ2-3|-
TGTGCCAGCAGCTCCCAGGGGGGCAGCACAGATACGCAGTATTTT
CASSSQGGSTDTQYF
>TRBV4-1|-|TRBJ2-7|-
TGCGCCAGCAGCCAAGAACAGGGAACCTACGAGCAGTACTTC
CASSQEQGTYEQYF
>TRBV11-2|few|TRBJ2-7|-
TGTGCCAGCAGCTCTCACTCAGACAGACTCTACGAGCAGTACTTC
CASSSHSDRLYEQYF
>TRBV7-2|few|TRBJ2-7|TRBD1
TGTGCCAGCAGCTTAGTTTTGTGGGACAGGAATTCCTACGAGCAGTACTTC
CASSLVLWDRNSYEQYF
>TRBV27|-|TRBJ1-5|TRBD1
TGTGCCAGCAGTGCGGGGACAGCGAGCAATCAGTCCCAGCATTTT
CASSAGTASNQSQHF
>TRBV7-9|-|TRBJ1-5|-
TGTGCCAGCAGCTCCGGGACGGAAGGCTTCAATCAGCCCCAGCATTTT
CASSSGTEGFNQPQHF
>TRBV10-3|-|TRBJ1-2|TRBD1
TGTGCCATCACTCCAGTGACAGGGAACTATGGCTACACCTTC
CAITPVTGNYGYTF
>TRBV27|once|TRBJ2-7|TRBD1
TGTGCCAGCAGTTTCGGCAGGGGGCTTGACGAGCAGTACTTC
CASSFGRGLDEQYF
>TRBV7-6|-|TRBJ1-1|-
TGTGCCAGCAGCGAACGGGATATGAACACTGAAGCTTTCTTT
CASSERDMNTEAFF
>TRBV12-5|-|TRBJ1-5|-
TGTGCTAGTGGTGTAGGCCAGCTAAATCAGCCCCAGCATTTT
CASGVGQLNQPQHF
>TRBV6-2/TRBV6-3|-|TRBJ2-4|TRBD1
TGTGCCAGCAGAGAGACAGGGGGAAGAAACATTCAGTACTTC
CASRETGGRNIQYF
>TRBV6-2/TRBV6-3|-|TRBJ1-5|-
TGTGCCAGTTACACCGCGAGGGAGCCCTTAGGGAATCAGCCCCAGCATTTT
CASYTAREPLGNQPQHF
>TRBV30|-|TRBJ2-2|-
TGTGCCTGGAGTGTCCTCCTGACAGGTCGTTACACCGGGGAGCTGTTTTTT
CAWSVLLTGRYTGELFF
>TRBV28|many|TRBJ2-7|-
TGTGCCAGCAGTTTATTGGGCAGGTCCTACGAGCAGTACTTC
CASSLLGRSYEQYF
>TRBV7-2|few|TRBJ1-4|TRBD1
TGTGCCAGCAGCTTACTCGGACAGGGGAGTGAAAAACTGTTTTTT
CASSLLGQGSEKLFF
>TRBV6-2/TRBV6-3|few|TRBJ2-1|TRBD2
TGTGCCAGCAGTGAAATCCGGGGGGTCCCCTACAATGAGCAGTTCTTC
CASSEIRGVPYNEQFF
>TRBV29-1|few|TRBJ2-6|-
TGCAGCGTTGAATTAGGGGTTGGGGCCAACGTCCTGACTTTC
CSVELGVGANVLTF
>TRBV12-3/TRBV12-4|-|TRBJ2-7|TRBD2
TGTGCCAGCAGCCGACTGGGACTAGCGGGGTCCTACGAGCAGTACTTC
CASSRLGLAGSYEQYF
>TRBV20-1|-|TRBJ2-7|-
TGCAGTGCTAGAGATGGCTACGAGCAGTACTTC
CSARDGYEQYF